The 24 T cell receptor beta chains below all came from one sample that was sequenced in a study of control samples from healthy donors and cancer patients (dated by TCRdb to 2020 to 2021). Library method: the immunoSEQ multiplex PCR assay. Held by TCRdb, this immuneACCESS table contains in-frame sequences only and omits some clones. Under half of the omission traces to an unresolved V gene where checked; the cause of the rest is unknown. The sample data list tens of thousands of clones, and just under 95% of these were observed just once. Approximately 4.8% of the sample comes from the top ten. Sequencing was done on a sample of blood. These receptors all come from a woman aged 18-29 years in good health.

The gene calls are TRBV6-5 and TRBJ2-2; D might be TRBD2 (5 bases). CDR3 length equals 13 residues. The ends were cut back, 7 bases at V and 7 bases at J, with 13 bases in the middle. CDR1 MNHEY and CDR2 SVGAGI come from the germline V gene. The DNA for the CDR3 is TGTGCCAGCACCCGGAGGCCGATCGGGGAGCTGTTTTTT. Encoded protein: CASTRRPIGELFF.

The CDR3 reads CASSGQGTDEQYF. The CDR3 DNA reads as TGTGCCAGCAGCGGACAGGGGACGGACGAGCAGTACTTC. V usage is TRBV5-4 and J usage is TRBJ2-7; the match to TRBD1 covers 9 bases. Germline assignment: CDR1 SGHNT and CDR2 YYREEE (reference sequence). CDR3 length: 13 amino acids. Losses at the gene ends were 4 bases for V and 5 bases for J; bases not matched to a gene: 4.

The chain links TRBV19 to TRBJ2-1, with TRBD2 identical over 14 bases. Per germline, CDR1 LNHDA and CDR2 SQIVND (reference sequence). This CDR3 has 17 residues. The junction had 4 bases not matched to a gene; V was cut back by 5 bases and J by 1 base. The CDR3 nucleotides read TGTGCCAGTAGTGCAGGGACTAGCGGGAGTTCCTACAATGAGCAGTTCTTC. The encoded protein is CASSAGTSGSSYNEQFF.

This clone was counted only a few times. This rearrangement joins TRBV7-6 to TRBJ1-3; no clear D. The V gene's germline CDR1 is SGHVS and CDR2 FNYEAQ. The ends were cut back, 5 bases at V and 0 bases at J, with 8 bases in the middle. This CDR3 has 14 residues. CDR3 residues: CASSEDYSGNTIYF. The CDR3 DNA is TGTGCCAGCAGCGAGGACTACTCTGGAAACACCATATATTTT.

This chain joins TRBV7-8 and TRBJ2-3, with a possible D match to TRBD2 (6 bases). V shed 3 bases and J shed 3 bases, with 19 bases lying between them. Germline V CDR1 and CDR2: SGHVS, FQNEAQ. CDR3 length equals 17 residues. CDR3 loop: CASSLFIPGERTDTQYF. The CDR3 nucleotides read TGTGCCAGCAGCTTGTTCATTCCGGGAGAGAGGACAGATACGCAGTATTTT.

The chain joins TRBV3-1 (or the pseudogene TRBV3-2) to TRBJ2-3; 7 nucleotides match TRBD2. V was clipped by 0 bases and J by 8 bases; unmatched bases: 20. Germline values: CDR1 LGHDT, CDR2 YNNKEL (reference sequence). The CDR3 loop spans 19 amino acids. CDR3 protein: CASSQDGERASGSHATQYF. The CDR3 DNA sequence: TGTGCCAGCAGCCAAGATGGGGAGCGGGCTAGCGGTAGTCATGCTACGCAGTATTTT.

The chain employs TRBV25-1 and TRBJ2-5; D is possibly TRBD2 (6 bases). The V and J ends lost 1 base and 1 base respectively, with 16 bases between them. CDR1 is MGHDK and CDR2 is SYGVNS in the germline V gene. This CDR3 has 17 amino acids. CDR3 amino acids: CASSEFVGLHIQETQYF. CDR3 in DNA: TGTGCCAGCAGTGAATTTGTCGGACTACATATCCAAGAGACCCAGTACTTC. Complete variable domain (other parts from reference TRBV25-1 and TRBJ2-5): EADIYQTPRYLVIGTGKKITLECSQTMGHDKMYWYQQDPGMELHLIHYSYGVNSTEKGDLSSESTVSRIRTEHFPLTLESARPSHTSQYLCASSEFVGLHIQETQYFGPGTRLLVL.

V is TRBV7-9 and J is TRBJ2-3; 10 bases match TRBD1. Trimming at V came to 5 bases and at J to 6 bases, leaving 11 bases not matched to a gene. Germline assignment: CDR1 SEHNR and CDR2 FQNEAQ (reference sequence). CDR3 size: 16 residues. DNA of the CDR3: TGTGCCAGCAGCCCTCATACGGGACAGGGGTTCGATACGCAGTATTTT. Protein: CASSPHTGQGFDTQYF. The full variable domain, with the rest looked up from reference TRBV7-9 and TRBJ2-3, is DTGVSQNPRHKITKRGQNVTFRCDPISEHNRLYWYRQTLGQGPEFLTYFQNEAQLEKSRLLSDRFSAERPKGSFSTLEIQRTEQGDSAMYLCASSPHTGQGFDTQYFGPGTRLTVL.

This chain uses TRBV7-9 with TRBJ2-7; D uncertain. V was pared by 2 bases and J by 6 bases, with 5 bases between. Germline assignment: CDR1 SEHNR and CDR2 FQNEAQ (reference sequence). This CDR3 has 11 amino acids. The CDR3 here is CASSLHGEQYF. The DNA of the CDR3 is TGTGCCAGCAGCTTACACGGCGAGCAGTACTTC.

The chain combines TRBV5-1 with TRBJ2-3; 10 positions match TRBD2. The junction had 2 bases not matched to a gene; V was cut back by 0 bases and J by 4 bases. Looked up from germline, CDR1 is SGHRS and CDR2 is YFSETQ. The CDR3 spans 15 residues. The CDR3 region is CASSLELAGADTQYF. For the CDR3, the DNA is TGCGCCAGCAGCTTGGAGCTAGCGGGGGCAGATACGCAGTATTTT.

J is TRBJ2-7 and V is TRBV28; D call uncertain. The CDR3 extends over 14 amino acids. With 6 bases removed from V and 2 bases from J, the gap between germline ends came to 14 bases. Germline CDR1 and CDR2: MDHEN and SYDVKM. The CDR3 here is CASSPPDRPYEQYF. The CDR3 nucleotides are TGTGCCAGCAGCCCGCCGGATCGGCCCTACGAGCAGTACTTC.

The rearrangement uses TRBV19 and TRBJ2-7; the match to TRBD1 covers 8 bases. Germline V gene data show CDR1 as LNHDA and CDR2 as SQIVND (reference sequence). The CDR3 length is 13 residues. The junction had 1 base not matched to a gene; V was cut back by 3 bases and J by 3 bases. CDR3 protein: CASSIGQGYEQYF. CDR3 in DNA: TGTGCCAGTAGTATCGGACAGGGCTACGAGCAGTACTTC.

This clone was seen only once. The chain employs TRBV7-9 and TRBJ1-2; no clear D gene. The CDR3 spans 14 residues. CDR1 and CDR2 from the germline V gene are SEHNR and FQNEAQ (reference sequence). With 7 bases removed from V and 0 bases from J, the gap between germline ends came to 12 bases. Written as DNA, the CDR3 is TGTGCCAGCACCTCGGGCCTTTCTAACTATGGCTACACCTTC. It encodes CASTSGLSNYGYTF.

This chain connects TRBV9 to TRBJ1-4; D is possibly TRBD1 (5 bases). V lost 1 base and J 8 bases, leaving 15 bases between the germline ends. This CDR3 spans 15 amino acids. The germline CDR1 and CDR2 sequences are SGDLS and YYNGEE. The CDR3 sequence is CASSVLGDRREKLFF. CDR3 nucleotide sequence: TGTGCCAGCAGCGTATTGGGCGACAGAAGGGAAAAACTGTTTTTT.

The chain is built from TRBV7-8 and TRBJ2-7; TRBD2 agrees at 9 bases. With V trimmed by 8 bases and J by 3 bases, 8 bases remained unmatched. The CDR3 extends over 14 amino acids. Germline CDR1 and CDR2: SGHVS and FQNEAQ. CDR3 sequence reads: CASATTSGYYEQYF. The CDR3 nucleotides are TGTGCCAGCGCAACGACTAGCGGATACTACGAGCAGTACTTC.

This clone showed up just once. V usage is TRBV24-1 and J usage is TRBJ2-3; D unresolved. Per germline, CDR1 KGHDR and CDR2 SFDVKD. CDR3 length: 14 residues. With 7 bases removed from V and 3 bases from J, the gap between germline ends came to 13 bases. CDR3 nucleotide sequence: TGTGCCACCAGATCTGAAAGGTTGACAGATACGCAGTATTTT. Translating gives CATRSERLTDTQYF.

The CDR3 loop is CASSSRVPLMGGDNEQFF. CDR3 in DNA: TGTGCCAGCAGTTCCCGAGTCCCCTTGATGGGAGGGGACAATGAGCAGTTCTTC. This chain joins TRBV28 and TRBJ2-1, with 7 positions matching TRBD2. Germline CDR1 is MDHEN and CDR2 is SYDVKM. This CDR3 is 18 amino acids long. V gave up 4 bases and J gave up 5 bases; unmatched junction bases: 17.

CDR3 nucleotides: TGCAGTGCTAGTCGGCAGACGAACACCGGGGAGCTGTTTTTT. It specifies CSASRQTNTGELFF. The chain recombines TRBV20-1 with TRBJ2-2; D is unresolved. V was shortened by 3 bases and J by 0 bases, with 8 bases between the two germline ends. This CDR3 region has 14 residues. In germline, CDR1 is DFQATT, CDR2 SNEGSKA (reference sequence).

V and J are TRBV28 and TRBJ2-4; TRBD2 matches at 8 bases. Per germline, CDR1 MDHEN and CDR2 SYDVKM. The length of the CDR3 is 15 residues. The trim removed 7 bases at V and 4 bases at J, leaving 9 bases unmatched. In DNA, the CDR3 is TGTGCCAGCACCACCCAGGGACTAGAGAAAAACATTCAGTACTTC. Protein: CASTTQGLEKNIQYF.

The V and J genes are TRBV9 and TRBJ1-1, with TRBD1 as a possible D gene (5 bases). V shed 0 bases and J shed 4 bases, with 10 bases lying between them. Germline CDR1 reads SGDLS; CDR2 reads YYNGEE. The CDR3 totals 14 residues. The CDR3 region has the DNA TGTGCCAGCAGCGTAGTGGGGGGAGGCACTGAAGCTTTCTTT. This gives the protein CASSVVGGGTEAFF. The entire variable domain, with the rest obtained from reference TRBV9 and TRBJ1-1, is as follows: DSGVTQTPKHLITATGQRVTLRCSPRSGDLSVYWYQQSLDQGLQFLIQYYNGEERAKGNILERFSAQQFPDLHSELNLSSLELGDSALYFCASSVVGGGTEAFFGQGTRLTVV.

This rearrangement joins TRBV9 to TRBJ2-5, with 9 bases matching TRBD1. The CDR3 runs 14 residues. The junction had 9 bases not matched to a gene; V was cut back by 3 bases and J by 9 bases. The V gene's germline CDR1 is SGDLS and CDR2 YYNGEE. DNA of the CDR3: TGTGCCAGCAGCGCCACACAGGGGGCGGCCGCCCAGTACTTC. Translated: CASSATQGAAAQYF.

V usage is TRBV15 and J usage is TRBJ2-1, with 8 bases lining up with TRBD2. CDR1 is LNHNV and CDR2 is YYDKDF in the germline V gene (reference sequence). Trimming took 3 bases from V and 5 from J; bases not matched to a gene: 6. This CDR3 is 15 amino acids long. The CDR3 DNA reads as TGTGCCACCAGCAGTGGGAGCGGGAGACACAATGAGCAGTTCTTC. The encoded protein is CATSSGSGRHNEQFF.

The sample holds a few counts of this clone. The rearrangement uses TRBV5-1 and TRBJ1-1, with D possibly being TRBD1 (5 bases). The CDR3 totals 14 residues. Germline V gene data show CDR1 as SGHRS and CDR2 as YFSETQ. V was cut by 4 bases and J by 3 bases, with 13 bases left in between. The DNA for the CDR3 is TGCGCCAGCAGCCCAGGGTCGGGCGACACTGAAGCTTTCTTT. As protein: CASSPGSGDTEAFF.

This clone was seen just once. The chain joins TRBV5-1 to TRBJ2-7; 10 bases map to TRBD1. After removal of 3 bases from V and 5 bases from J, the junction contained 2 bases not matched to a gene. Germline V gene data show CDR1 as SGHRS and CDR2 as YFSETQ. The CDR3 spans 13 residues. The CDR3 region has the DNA TGCGCCAGCAGCTCGGGACAGGGGAACGAGCAGTACTTC. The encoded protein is CASSSGQGNEQYF.